Following are 10 T cell receptor beta chains from one sample sequenced in a study of breast tumors, draining lymph nodes, adjacent tissues. TCRdb re-called the multiplex PCR reads with MiXCR, one entry per CDR3 protein. There are some 120,000 distinct CDR3 sequences in the sample; 21% occur only once, and about 2.2% lies in the top ten. The lymph nodes were axillary draining lymph nodes from breast cancer patients. Material: axillary lymph node tissue. These receptors were obtained from a female donor with breast cancer. Some clones in this sample may be carry-over from other donors' samples.

About this clonotype itself: A much larger clone sits a single nucleotide away, making a read error possible. The chain is built from TRBV10-3 and TRBJ2-1; no clear D. CDR3 size: 12 residues. The germline gives CDR1 ENHRY, CDR2 SYGVKD. The CDR3, as DNA: TGTGCCAACAGTGAGTCTTGGAATGAGCAGTTCTTC. Its protein is CANSESWNEQFF.

This clonotype was seen many times. The genes are TRBV6-1 and TRBJ2-7; 8 positions agree with TRBD1. The germline V gene has CDR1 MNHNS and CDR2 SASEGT. The CDR3 is 15 amino acids. Trimming at V came to 6 bases and at J to 3 bases, leaving 10 bases not matched to a gene. CDR3 loop: CASRLGQGTLYEQYF. In DNA form, the CDR3 reads TGTGCCAGCAGGCTAGGACAGGGAACCCTCTACGAGCAGTACTTC.

This clonotype was detected ten times or more. The chain employs TRBV29-1 and TRBJ2-3, with 8 bases lining up with TRBD2. Per germline, CDR1 SQVTM and CDR2 ANQGSEA. The CDR3 covers 15 residues. J was trimmed by 5 bases and V by 4 bases; bases with no gene match: 11. This CDR3 reads CSVGTSRSRGDTQYF. The DNA for the CDR3 is TGCAGCGTTGGGACTAGCCGATCCCGCGGAGATACGCAGTATTTT.

This clonotype was seen ten or more times. The chain employs TRBV9 and TRBJ2-7, with no clear D. From germline, CDR1 is SGDLS and CDR2 YYNGEE. CDR3 length equals 15 residues. Trimming took off 0 bases at V and 0 bases at J, with 10 bases between the two ends. The CDR3 nucleotides read TGTGCCAGCAGCGTAGGGCAATCTACCTCCTACGAGCAGTACTTC. This gives the protein CASSVGQSTSYEQYF. Together with reference TRBV9 and TRBJ2-7, the CDR3 gives the full variable domain: DSGVTQTPKHLITATGQRVTLRCSPRSGDLSVYWYQQSLDQGLQFLIQYYNGEERAKGNILERFSAQQFPDLHSELNLSSLELGDSALYFCASSVGQSTSYEQYFGPGTRLTVT.

At least ten counts were recorded for this clonotype. The chain couples TRBV9 to TRBJ2-1; a weak D match, TRBD2 (6 bases). Trimming took 0 bases from V and 7 from J, leaving 14 bases between them. The V gene's germline CDR1 is SGDLS and CDR2 YYNGEE. The CDR3 length is 15 residues. Written as DNA, the CDR3 is TGTGCCAGCAGCGTAGTTGCGGGAAGCGGTAATGAGCAGTTCTTC. This sequence encodes CASSVVAGSGNEQFF.

In this sample, this clonotype turned up many times. The chain couples TRBV15 to TRBJ2-5; a weak D match, TRBD1 (6 bases). The CDR3 is 15 residues long. Per germline, CDR1 LNHNV and CDR2 YYDKDF (reference sequence). Trimming removed 4 bases from V and 0 bases from J, with 12 bases in between. In nucleotides, the CDR3 is TGTGCCACCAGCAAAATCGGGACAAACCAAGAGACCCAGTACTTC. Protein product: CATSKIGTNQETQYF.

Regarding this clonotype: This may come from a read error, since a much larger clone is one base off. V and J are TRBV7-2 and TRBJ2-5; no definite D call. Looked up from germline, CDR1 is SGHTA and CDR2 is FQGNSA. This CDR3 has 13 amino acids. Written as DNA, the CDR3 is TGTGCCAGCAGCTTAGTGGTCACCCAGACCCAGCACTTC. Residues: CASSLVVTQTQHF.

There are many counts of this clonotype. The chain couples TRBV19 to TRBJ1-4; a weak D match, TRBD1 (5 bases). Germline CDR1 and CDR2: LNHDA and SQIVND (reference sequence). CDR3 length: 15 residues. The germline V and J ends were trimmed by 5 bases and 13 bases, with 23 bases remaining between them. DNA for the CDR3: TGTGCCAGTAGTGCGGGATTCATCCGGGACCCGGCACTGTTTTTT. It codes for CASSAGFIRDPALFF.

The count of this clonotype is one. One base away lies a much larger clone, so this may be a sequencing read error. The chain joins TRBV6-6 to TRBJ1-5; no firm D call. In germline, CDR1 is MNHNY, CDR2 SVGAGI (reference sequence). The CDR3 runs 16 residues. CDR3 sequence (DNA): TGTGCCAGCAGTTACTCGCTAGTAGGAATCAATCAGCACCAGCATTTT. Residues: CASSYSLVGINQHQHF.

This clonotype came up many times. The chain has TRBV5-1 and TRBJ2-7, with 8 bases matching TRBD2. CDR3 length equals 14 residues. Germline-derived CDR1 and CDR2 are SGHRS and YFSETQ. Trimming took 0 bases from V and 4 from J; bases not matched to a gene: 3. CDR3 bases: TGCGCCAGCAGCTTGGTTAGCGGGATTTACGAGCAGTACTTC. Its protein product is CASSLVSGIYEQYF. The full variable domain, its missing parts supplied by reference TRBV5-1 and TRBJ2-7, is KAGVTQTPRYLIKTRGQQVTLSCSPISGHRSVSWYQQTPGQGLQFLFEYFSETQRNKGNFPGRFSGRQFSNSRSEMNVSTLELGDSALYLCASSLVSGIYEQYFGPGTRLTVT.